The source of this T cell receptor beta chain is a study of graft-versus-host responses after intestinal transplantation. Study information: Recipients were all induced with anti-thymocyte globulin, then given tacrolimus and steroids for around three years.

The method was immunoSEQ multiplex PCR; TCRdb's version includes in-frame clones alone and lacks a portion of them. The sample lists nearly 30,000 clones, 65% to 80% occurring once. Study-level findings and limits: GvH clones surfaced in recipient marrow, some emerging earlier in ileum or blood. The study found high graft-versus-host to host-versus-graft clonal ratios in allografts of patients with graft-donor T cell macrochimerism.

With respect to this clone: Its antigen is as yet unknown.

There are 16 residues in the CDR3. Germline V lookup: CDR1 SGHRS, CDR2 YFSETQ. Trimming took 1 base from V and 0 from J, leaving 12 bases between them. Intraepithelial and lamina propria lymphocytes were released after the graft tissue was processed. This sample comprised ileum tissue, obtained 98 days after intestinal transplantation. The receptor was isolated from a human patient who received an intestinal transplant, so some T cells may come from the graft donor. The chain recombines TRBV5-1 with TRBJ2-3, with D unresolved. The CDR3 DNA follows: TGCGCCAGCAGCTTGACAGCTGGAGTGAGCACAGATACGCAGTATTTT. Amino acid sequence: CASSLTAGVSTDTQYF.